This TCR beta chain was captured by sequencing in a study of T cells in localized non-small cell lung cancer. Study-wide results and limits: Uninvolved adjacent lung showed the highest T cell clonality, exceeding tumor.

Profiled with immunoSEQ multiplex PCR; TCRdb holds only in-frame clones, not every one. Among approximately 3,000 clones, 23% were seen once, and the ten largest hold roughly 21%. About this clone: Its antigen remains unidentified.

The CDR3 is made up of 17 amino acids. The trim removed 0 bases at V and 5 bases at J, leaving 9 bases unmatched. The germline V gene encodes CDR1 SGHRS and CDR2 YFSETQ. The chain combines TRBV5-1 with TRBJ2-2; 8 bases are shared with TRBD2. This specimen consisted of lung tumor tissue, obtained before any cancer treatment. The source is a woman aged 35 to 70 with stage I lung adenocarcinoma. The CDR3 here is CASSLAPGGERTGELFF. CDR3 nucleotide sequence: TGCGCCAGCAGCTTGGCCCCGGGGGGGGAAAGGACCGGGGAGCTGTTTTTT.